This TCR beta chain was obtained from a study of immune evolution from preneoplasia to lung adenocarcinoma. Trimming took 4 bases from V and 4 from J, leaving 19 bases between them. CDR1 and CDR2 from the germline V gene are SGHTS and YDEGEE. The CDR3 contains 16 residues. Sequenced by immunoSEQ multiplex PCR; TCRdb stores in-frame clones only, minus some. This sample carries 5,000 to 6,500 clones, 65% to 80% of them seen once, and the ten largest clones take around 9.8%. To note about this clone: The antigen is undetermined.

Study-wide results and limits: Later-stage lesions appeared to have more T cells, more diversity, less clonality.

The sequenced material came from FFPE adjacent normal lung tissue. V gene TRBV5-8 combines with J gene TRBJ2-3, with D possibly matching TRBD2 (6 bases). This TCR was sampled from a donor aged 70 or older with lung adenocarcinoma. The CDR3 DNA follows: TGTGCCAGCAGCGCCGGGGACCGGGGGATCGCAGATACGCAGTATTTT. As protein: CASSAGDRGIADTQYF.